These 28 T cell receptor beta chains share one sample of origin, sequenced in a study of metastatic and nonmetastatic thyroid tumors (dated by TCRdb to between 2020 and 2021). No treatment had been received by any patient before thyroid surgery. Libraries came from PCR. The listed sequencing device is Illumina HiSeq 4000. TCRdb trimmed the raw reads at Q25, called clones with MiXCR and kept productive beta chains. The sample yields fewer than 11,000 clones; more than 25% were counted once. 4.8% of the sample is in the top ten clones. Sequences were obtained from tumor tissue. The receptors come from a female donor with papillary thyroid cancer or a benign thyroid nodule (not recorded which). Some clones in this sample may be carry-over from other donors' samples.

The rearrangement links TRBV20-1 to TRBJ2-5; D call uncertain. The CDR3 length is 14 residues. V dropped 3 bases and J dropped 5 bases, with 16 bases sitting between them. The germline V gene has CDR1 DFQATT and CDR2 SNEGSKA (reference sequence). CDR3 bases: TGCAGTGCTAGTGCTTCCCTCAAGCCTGAGACCCAGTACTTC. It specifies CSASASLKPETQYF.

This clone was picked up a small number of times. The chain joins TRBV28 to TRBJ2-7; the D is unclear. The germline V gene encodes CDR1 MDHEN and CDR2 SYDVKM. V shed 2 bases and J shed 2 bases, with 4 bases lying between them. The CDR3 is 12 amino acids. In DNA form, the CDR3 reads TGTGCCAGCAGTTTAGGTACCTACGAGCAGTACTTC. It encodes CASSLGTYEQYF.

The V and J genes are TRBV5-6 and TRBJ2-7; a possible D gene is TRBD2 (6 bases). This CDR3 spans 15 amino acids. Germline V gene lookup returns CDR1 SGHDT and CDR2 YYEEEE. The ends were cut back, 4 bases at V and 5 bases at J, with 19 bases in the middle. The CDR3 coding sequence is TGTGCCAGCAGCCGTGGAGGGCACAGGAGTGACGAGCAGTACTTC. Translation: CASSRGGHRSDEQYF. Looking up the rest from reference TRBV5-6 and TRBJ2-7 gives the full variable domain: DAGVTQSPTHLIKTRGQQVTLRCSPKSGHDTVSWYQQALGQGPQFIFQYYEEEERQRGNFPDRFSGHQFPNYSSELNVNALLLGDSALYLCASSRGGHRSDEQYFGPGTRLTVT.

The rearrangement uses TRBV7-2 and TRBJ2-2; D is uncertain. V gave up 5 bases and J gave up 6 bases, with 10 bases separating them. Looked up from germline, CDR1 is SGHTA and CDR2 is FQGNSA. The length of the CDR3 is 13 residues. The CDR3 loop reads CASSSTKSGELFF. The CDR3, as DNA: TGTGCCAGCAGCAGTACTAAGTCCGGGGAGCTGTTTTTT.

There are many counts of this clone. V gene TRBV4-1 combines with J gene TRBJ2-1; D not certain. CDR1 is MGHRA and CDR2 is YSYEKL in the germline V gene. This CDR3 region has 12 residues. V was trimmed by 3 bases and J by 12 bases, leaving 12 bases between them. CDR3 residues: CASSQTPQLQFF. The CDR3 region has the DNA TGCGCCAGCAGCCAGACCCCACAACTGCAGTTCTTC.

By share of the sample, this clone is medium-sized. Here the CDR3 DNA reads TGTGCCAGCAGCCGTAGGGCAGATACGCAGTATTTT. This translates into CASSRRADTQYF. The chain carries TRBV9 and TRBJ2-3; the D is unclear. Germline V lookup: CDR1 SGDLS, CDR2 YYNGEE. This CDR3 contains 12 residues. V lost 4 bases to trimming and J lost 4 bases, with 7 bases between them.

This chain joins TRBV5-4 and TRBJ2-3; TRBD2 agrees at 8 bases. The germline CDR1 and CDR2 sequences are SGHNT and YYREEE (reference sequence). The CDR3 runs to 16 residues. V was pared by 3 bases and J by 1 base, with 7 bases of the junction left unmatched. CDR3 sequence reads: CASSSPQTSGTDTQYF. In DNA form, the CDR3 reads TGTGCCAGCAGCTCACCCCAGACTAGCGGCACAGATACGCAGTATTTT.

This CDR3 reads CASSSTCYHGYTF. CDR3 DNA sequence: TGTGCCAGCAGCTCCACATGTTACCATGGCTACACCTTC. This chain links TRBV7-2 with TRBJ1-2; D gene ambiguous. This CDR3 spans 13 amino acids. Germline CDR1 SGHTA, CDR2 FQGNSA. The V end lost 4 bases, the J end lost 6 bases, and 12 bases lay between the germline ends. The variable domain in full, completed from reference TRBV7-2 and TRBJ1-2, reads GAGVSQSPSNKVTEKGKDVELRCDPISGHTALYWYRQSLGQGLEFLIYFQGNSAPDKSGLPSDRFSAERTGGSVSTLTIQRTQQEDSAVYLCASSSTCYHGYTFGSGTRLTVV.

Within the sample, this clone is medium-sized (0.01 to 0.1%). The genes are TRBV11-1 and TRBJ2-7; possibly TRBD1 for D (6 bases). Between the trimmed V and J ends, which lost 0 bases and 3 bases, there was a span of 12 bases. CDR1 and CDR2 (germline): SGHAT, FQDESV (reference sequence). This CDR3 region has 15 residues. CDR3 sequence reads: CASSLARTAYYEQYF. CDR3 DNA: TGTGCCAGCAGCTTAGCGAGGACAGCTTACTACGAGCAGTACTTC.

This chain joins TRBV20-1 and TRBJ1-5; D uncertain. From germline, CDR1 is DFQATT and CDR2 SNEGSKA (reference sequence). CDR3 length equals 14 residues. Deletions cut 3 bases from V and 5 bases from J, with 14 bases between. The CDR3 loop is CSASRRLRDQPQHF. In nucleotides, the CDR3 is TGCAGTGCTAGTCGGAGATTAAGGGATCAGCCCCAGCATTTT.

Ten or more counts support this clone. Given a much more abundant clone one base away, this may be a read error. V gene TRBV4-2 combines with J gene TRBJ2-7; the match to TRBD2 covers 9 bases. Germline V gene lookup returns CDR1 LGHNA and CDR2 YNFKEQ. The CDR3 sequence is 16 residues long. CDR3 sequence reads: CASGQTTSGMTYEQYF. The CDR3 coding sequence is TGTGCCAGCGGCCAAACGACTAGCGGTATGACCTACGAGCAGTACTTC.

This sequence joins TRBV20-1 and TRBJ2-7; 7 bases are shared with TRBD2. V shed 3 bases and J 3 bases; nucleotides not matched to a gene: 5. The CDR3 consists of 13 residues. The V gene's germline CDR1 is DFQATT and CDR2 SNEGSKA (reference sequence). The CDR3 region has the DNA TGCAGTGCTAGTTCGGCTAGCGGCTACGAGCAGTACTTC. This sequence encodes CSASSASGYEQYF.

By share, this clone ranks as medium-sized. The chain links TRBV13 to TRBJ1-2; a weak D match, TRBD1 (6 bases). This CDR3 is 15 amino acids long. Trimming took 5 bases from V and 4 from J, leaving 17 bases between them. Germline CDR1 PRHDT, CDR2 FYEKMQ (reference sequence). The DNA for the CDR3 is TGTGCCAGCAGCCCCTCCCGGACAGCTTCCTATGGCTACACCTTC. Amino acid sequence: CASSPSRTASYGYTF.

This chain uses TRBV6-4 with TRBJ1-1; D gene ambiguous. V lost 9 bases, J lost 1 base, and 12 bases lay in between. Germline V gene data show CDR1 as MRHNA and CDR2 as SNTAGT. The CDR3 sequence is 13 residues long. CDR3 sequence: CASPRRENTEAFF. CDR3 coding DNA: TGTGCCAGTCCGAGAAGGGAGAACACTGAAGCTTTCTTT.

This clone appeared many times. The gene calls are TRBV12-3 or TRBV12-4 and TRBJ2-5, with 7 positions matching TRBD2. The CDR3 spans 18 residues. V gave up 5 bases and J gave up 2 bases; unmatched junction bases: 17. The CDR3 loop reads CASSTPFGAGVLQETQYF. Here the CDR3 DNA reads TGTGCCAGCAGTACCCCGTTCGGGGCGGGAGTGCTACAAGAGACCCAGTACTTC.

The sample holds one count of this clone. This chain links TRBV5-1 with TRBJ1-2; D perhaps matches TRBD1 (5 bases). The germline V gene encodes CDR1 SGHRS and CDR2 YFSETQ. The CDR3 extends over 14 amino acids. V was cut by 0 bases and J by 8 bases, with 14 bases left in between. CDR3 residues: CASSLGGRRDGYTF. In DNA, the CDR3 is TGCGCCAGCAGCTTGGGGGGGAGACGTGACGGCTACACCTTC.

V is TRBV2 and J is TRBJ2-1; D not resolved. Germline CDR1 and CDR2: SNHLY and FYNNEI. The CDR3 totals 14 residues. Trimming pared 4 bases from V and 0 bases from J, leaving 7 bases between. The CDR3 reads CASSVASSYNEQFF. DNA for the CDR3: TGTGCCAGCAGTGTTGCGTCCTCCTACAATGAGCAGTTCTTC.

This clone was counted between two and nine times. The V gene is TRBV28, the J gene TRBJ2-3, with 12 positions matching TRBD2. Germline trimming cut 4 bases from V and 6 bases from J; bases unmatched to any gene: 8. Germline assignment: CDR1 MDHEN and CDR2 SYDVKM. This CDR3 has 16 residues. CDR3 region: CASSSRLAGVVDTQYF. CDR3 DNA sequence: TGTGCCAGCAGTTCACGACTAGCGGGAGTAGTCGATACGCAGTATTTT.

This clone was picked up one time. V usage is TRBV5-1 and J usage is TRBJ2-4, with a tentative D call TRBD2 (6 bases). Between the trimmed V and J ends, which lost 7 bases and 5 bases, there was a span of 19 bases. This CDR3 spans 15 amino acids. CDR1 and CDR2 (germline): SGHRS, YFSETQ. CDR3 nucleotides: TGCGCCAGCGCCAAGACTAGTGTCCTGGAAAACATTCAGTACTTC. It translates to CASAKTSVLENIQYF. Variable domain in full (rest from reference TRBV5-1 and TRBJ2-4): KAGVTQTPRYLIKTRGQQVTLSCSPISGHRSVSWYQQTPGQGLQFLFEYFSETQRNKGNFPGRFSGRQFSNSRSEMNVSTLELGDSALYLCASAKTSVLENIQYFGAGTRLSVL.

This chain links TRBV19 with TRBJ1-1; 7 positions match TRBD1. CDR1 LNHDA and CDR2 SQIVND come from the germline V gene (reference sequence). This CDR3 is built from 14 residues. After removal of 5 bases from V and 4 bases from J, the junction contained 7 bases not matched to a gene. The CDR3 spells CASSPPGGVTEAFF. The CDR3 DNA sequence: TGTGCCAGTAGTCCCCCAGGGGGAGTCACTGAAGCTTTCTTT.

V usage is TRBV28 and J usage is TRBJ1-1, with a weak D call TRBD1 (6 bases). V was cut by 4 bases and J by 7 bases, with 10 bases left in between. CDR1 and CDR2 (germline): MDHEN, SYDVKM. The CDR3 length is 12 residues. The CDR3: CASSSRTVEAFF. The CDR3 bases are TGTGCCAGCAGTTCACGGACAGTTGAAGCTTTCTTT.

By frequency in the sample, this clone is medium-sized. The rearrangement uses TRBV2 and TRBJ1-2, with no clear D. Germline V gene sequence: CDR1 SNHLY, CDR2 FYNNEI. This CDR3 comprises 13 residues. Deletions cut 6 bases from V and 6 bases from J, with 14 bases between. CDR3 in DNA: TGTGCCAGCAGGCCGGGCAAGGAAAATGGCTACACCTTC. Amino acids: CASRPGKENGYTF.

By sample fraction, this clone is medium-sized. The chain is built from TRBV6-6 and TRBJ1-3; D call uncertain. This CDR3 comprises 14 residues. V was shortened by 1 base and J by 3 bases, with 7 bases between the two germline ends. Germline CDR1 is MNHNY and CDR2 is SVGAGI (reference sequence). CDR3 protein: CASSYLGGGNTIYF. Here the CDR3 DNA reads TGTGCCAGCAGTTACTTGGGTGGTGGAAACACCATATATTTT.

This rearrangement joins TRBV18 to TRBJ2-2, with TRBD1 as a possible D gene (5 bases). The V and J ends lost 0 bases and 4 bases respectively, with 9 bases between them. CDR1 KGHSH and CDR2 LQKENI come from the germline V gene. The CDR3 consists of 15 residues. The CDR3 loop reads CASSPPQGSTGELFF. CDR3 nucleotides: TGTGCCAGCTCACCACCGCAGGGCAGCACCGGGGAGCTGTTTTTT. Based on the CDR3 plus reference TRBV18 and TRBJ2-2, the full variable domain is NAGVMQNPRHLVRRRGQEARLRCSPMKGHSHVYWYRQLPEEGLKFMVYLQKENIIDESGMPKERFSAEFPKEGPSILRIQQVVRGDSAAYFCASSPPQGSTGELFFGEGSRLTVL.

This chain joins TRBV6-5 and TRBJ2-1, with a weak D call TRBD2 (5 bases). Per germline, CDR1 MNHEY and CDR2 SVGAGI. This CDR3 comprises 11 residues. The germline V and J ends were trimmed by 8 bases and 12 bases, with 14 bases remaining between them. The CDR3 DNA is TGTGCCAGCGTTTTAGCGTGGCTGCAGTTCTTC. Its protein is CASVLAWLQFF.

This rearrangement joins TRBV6-2 or TRBV6-3 to TRBJ1-2; D call uncertain. V lost 0 bases and J 4 bases, leaving 9 bases between the germline ends. The CDR3 runs to 14 residues. Germline V lookup: CDR1 MNHEY, CDR2 SVGEGT. CDR3 in amino acids: CASSYSSTTYGYTF. The CDR3, as DNA: TGTGCCAGCAGTTACTCGTCAACTACCTATGGCTACACCTTC.

J is TRBJ2-5 and V is TRBV28; TRBD2 matches at 11 bases. This CDR3 spans 16 amino acids. The V segment lost 2 bases and the J segment 1 base; nucleotides outside the gene matches: 3. The germline CDR1 and CDR2 sequences are MDHEN and SYDVKM. The CDR3 loop reads CASSLGLAGGQETQYF. The CDR3 DNA reads TGTGCCAGCAGTTTAGGGCTAGCGGGGGGCCAAGAGACCCAGTACTTC. The variable domain in full, completed from reference TRBV28 and TRBJ2-5, reads DVKVTQSSRYLVKRTGEKVFLECVQDMDHENMFWYRQDPGLGLRLIYFSYDVKMKEKGDIPEGYSVSREKKERFSLILESASTNQTSMYLCASSLGLAGGQETQYFGPGTRLLVL.

This rearrangement joins TRBV19 to TRBJ2-3, with TRBD1 matching over 7 bases. The length of the CDR3 is 16 residues. The V gene end was trimmed by 4 bases and the J gene end by 4 bases; junction bases not matched to a gene: 11. Germline V gene sequence: CDR1 LNHDA, CDR2 SQIVND (reference sequence). The CDR3 sequence: CASSKNSGGRSDTQYF. In DNA, the CDR3 is TGTGCCAGTAGTAAAAATTCAGGGGGAAGGTCAGATACGCAGTATTTT.